The 11 T cell receptor beta chains below come from one sample, sequenced in a study of identical twins. From the 5' RACE reads, TCRdb called clonotypes with MiXCR, one entry per CDR3 protein. The profile shows a few hundred thousand distinct CDR3 sequences, around 24% of them singletons. These data were likewise used in another study, on T cells expressing NK-cell markers.

Source material: CD4+ T cells sorted from blood. All receptors come from a woman aged 18-29 years in good health.

The chain has TRBV7-9 and TRBJ2-7, with D perhaps TRBD2 (5 bases). V was clipped by 3 bases and J by 1 base, with 7 bases between them. Germline-derived CDR1 and CDR2 are SEHNR and FQNEAQ (reference sequence). This CDR3 has 13 amino acids. The CDR3: CASSFRESYEQYF. In DNA, the CDR3 is TGTGCCAGCAGCTTCCGGGAATCCTACGAGCAGTACTTC.

Only a few counts were recorded for this clonotype. The rearrangement joins TRBV12-3 or TRBV12-4 to TRBJ1-2, with 8 bases identical to TRBD1. V was clipped by 3 bases and J by 9 bases; unmatched bases: 3. This CDR3 comprises 12 residues. The CDR3 DNA sequence: TGTGCCAGCAGTTTGAACAGGGGGAGCTACACCTTC. Encoded protein: CASSLNRGSYTF.

This clonotype was counted between two and nine times. The rearrangement uses TRBV6-1 and TRBJ2-5; D ambiguous. Trimming took off 4 bases at V and 4 bases at J, with 13 bases between the two ends. The CDR3 runs 14 residues. Germline lookup yields CDR1 MNHNS and CDR2 SASEGT. The CDR3 sequence: CASSGAGSGETQYF. The CDR3 nucleotides read TGTGCCAGCAGTGGGGCAGGATCCGGAGAGACCCAGTACTTC.

A few counts support this clonotype. The chain is built from TRBV27 and TRBJ2-1; D possibly matches TRBD1 or TRBD2 (5 bases each). V was cut by 5 bases and J by 2 bases, with 19 bases left in between. Per germline, CDR1 MNHEY and CDR2 SMNVEV (reference sequence). This CDR3 contains 17 residues. For the CDR3, the DNA is TGTGCCAGCAGTGCCTCGGGACGCCGGACCACCTACAATGAGCAGTTCTTC. Residues: CASSASGRRTTYNEQFF.

In its sample, this clonotype was seen a few times. The CDR3 region has the DNA TGTGCCAGCAGTTTAGACGGGTTCCCAGATACGCAGTATTTT. Translating gives CASSLDGFPDTQYF. J is TRBJ2-3 and V is TRBV12-3 or TRBV12-4, with D unclear. The V and J ends lost 1 base and 4 bases respectively, with 9 bases between them. The CDR3 sequence is 14 residues long.

The chain has TRBV27 and TRBJ1-5, with unresolved D. This CDR3 has 14 residues. CDR1 MNHEY and CDR2 SMNVEV come from the germline V gene (reference sequence). V shed 2 bases and J shed 6 bases, with 11 bases lying between them. CDR3 amino acids: CASSLTVRTQPQHF. The CDR3 nucleotides are TGTGCCAGCAGTTTAACCGTCAGGACTCAGCCCCAGCATTTT.

As regards this clonotype: At one end, the junction sequence differs from germline, possibly due to a read error. This chain connects TRBV10-2 to TRBJ2-3, with a tentative D call TRBD2 (7 bases). CDR3 length: 15 amino acids. CDR1 is WSHSY and CDR2 is SAAADI in the germline V gene. The CDR3 DNA is TGCGCCAGCGGTGATAGGGGGGGGCCTTCCGATACGCAGTATTTT. It codes for CASGDRGGPSDTQYF.

This clonotype has a handful of counts. V and J are TRBV7-2 and TRBJ1-6; 7 bases match TRBD1. This CDR3 spans 14 amino acids. The germline gives CDR1 SGHTA, CDR2 FQGNSA. After removal of 8 bases from V and 7 bases from J, the junction contained 8 bases not matched to a gene. The CDR3 loop is CASAWGQQNSPLHF. In nucleotides, the CDR3 is TGTGCCAGCGCCTGGGGACAGCAAAATTCACCCCTCCACTTT.

This clonotype was recorded a few times. The chain joins TRBV5-8 to TRBJ2-5; D call uncertain. Trimming cost V 4 bases and J 6 bases, with 13 bases left between them. The length of the CDR3 is 13 residues. Germline CDR1 and CDR2: SGHTS and YDEGEE. The CDR3: CASSKGPVQTQYF. The CDR3 nucleotides are TGTGCCAGCAGCAAAGGGCCCGTCCAGACCCAGTACTTC. Supplemented by reference TRBV5-8 and TRBJ2-5, the full variable domain reads EAGVTQSPTHLIKTRGQQATLRCSPISGHTSVYWYQQALGLGLQFLLWYDEGEERNRGNFPPRFSGRQFPNYSSELNVNALELEDSALYLCASSKGPVQTQYFGPGTRLLVL.

The V and J genes are TRBV20-1 and TRBJ1-1; 7 nucleotides agree with TRBD1. CDR1 and CDR2 from the germline V gene are DFQATT and SNEGSKA (reference sequence). The CDR3 is 13 amino acids. Trimming at V came to 5 bases and at J to 6 bases, leaving 9 bases not matched to a gene. This chain's CDR3 is CSAHLTGDPEAFF. Written as DNA, the CDR3 is TGCAGTGCTCATCTAACAGGGGACCCTGAAGCTTTCTTT.

This clonotype was counted between two and nine times. The chain is built from TRBV7-9 and TRBJ1-4; D remains ambiguous. Germline V gene sequence: CDR1 SEHNR, CDR2 FQNEAQ (reference sequence). The CDR3 contains 15 residues. Trimming cost V 5 bases and J 0 bases, with 10 bases left between them. The CDR3 is CASSLLVATNEKLFF. The DNA of the CDR3 is TGTGCCAGCAGCCTCCTAGTTGCAACTAATGAAAAACTGTTTTTT.